This is a list of T cell receptor beta chains from one sample in a study of blood T cell repertoires in COVID-19. Libraries were prepared by immunoSEQ multiplex PCR; TCRdb keeps only in-frame clonotypes and omits some of them. The data contain about 260,000 clones, 88% of them seen just once; the ten biggest clones take up approximately 0.7%. Material for sequencing was peripheral blood. The origin of the receptors is a human donor in a cohort sampled during active COVID-19. Both conserved end residues are part of each CDR3. D genes are given only for firm matches. Clone size appears in some rows only: once, few, many, or a class for an expanded clone.

cdr3_nt	cdr3_aa	d_call	j_call	v_call	clone_size
TGTGCCAGCAGCTCCCTAGCGGGGGGGCCTAATGAGCAGTTCTTC	CASSSLAGGPNEQFF	TRBD2	TRBJ2-1	TRBV7-8	.
TGTGCCAGCAGCGCTACGGGATCCAACGAGCAGTACTTC	CASSATGSNEQYF	.	TRBJ2-7	TRBV9	.
TGTGCCAGCAGCGTAAAGTCGGACATTTACACTGAAGCTTTCTTT	CASSVKSDIYTEAFF	.	TRBJ1-1	TRBV9	once
TGTGCCAGCAGCGCCGGGACTTCCCCGGCGGGTGAGCAGTTCTTC	CASSAGTSPAGEQFF	.	TRBJ2-1	TRBV5-8	.
TGCGCCAGCAGCCAAGCTTCGACAGGCCCTAACTATGGCTACACCTTC	CASSQASTGPNYGYTF	.	TRBJ1-2	TRBV4-1	.
TGTGCCAGCAGTTACTCGAGGGAGGGTCAGCCCCAGCATTTT	CASSYSREGQPQHF	.	TRBJ1-5	TRBV6-5	.
TGTGCCAGCAGCCCGCAACTAGCGGGGGACCTCTACGAGCAGTACTTC	CASSPQLAGDLYEQYF	TRBD2	TRBJ2-7	TRBV9	once
TGTGCCTGGAGCCTGGACAGGGTATACGAGCAGTACTTC	CAWSLDRVYEQYF	TRBD1	TRBJ2-7	TRBV30	once
TGTGCTAGCAGCTTCTTAAGGGACATTAAAGAGACCCAGTACTTC	CASSFLRDIKETQYF	.	TRBJ2-5	TRBV7-7	.
TGCGCCAGCAGCATACCGGACAGGACGAGCGGCTACACCTTC	CASSIPDRTSGYTF	TRBD1	TRBJ1-2	TRBV5-1	few
TGTGCCAGCAGCTCATTCGCAGGGTCCCGCGACACAGATACGCAGTATTTT	CASSSFAGSRDTDTQYF	.	TRBJ2-3	TRBV5-4	.
TGTGCCAGCAGTTACTCAAAGGGGATCGCTCAGCCCCAGCATTTT	CASSYSKGIAQPQHF	.	TRBJ1-5	TRBV6-6	.
TGTGCCACCAGTGACCCCCCGAGCCACGAGCAGTACTTC	CATSDPPSHEQYF	.	TRBJ2-7	TRBV24-1	.
TGTGCTAGCAGCTTACTGCTAGCGGGAGAGGGCCGCAATGAGCAGTTCTTC	CASSLLLAGEGRNEQFF	TRBD2	TRBJ2-1	TRBV7-7	.
TGTGCCAGCAGCTTAGGCAGAGACAACCGTGAAAAACTGTTTTTT	CASSLGRDNREKLFF	.	TRBJ1-4	TRBV5-4	once
TGTGCCAGTAGTCCGAGGAGCTCCTACAATGAGCAGTTCTTC	CASSPRSSYNEQFF	.	TRBJ2-1	TRBV19	.
TGTGCCAGCAGCCCGGGGGAGGGCCGTAACTATGGCTACACCTTC	CASSPGEGRNYGYTF	.	TRBJ1-2	TRBV7-6	.
TGCGCCAGCAGCCCCCGGGTCTTCCACGAGCAGTACTTC	CASSPRVFHEQYF	.	TRBJ2-7	TRBV4-3	.
TGTGCCAGCAGCTTAGGGCCTAACGGCGGGGAGCAGTACTTC	CASSLGPNGGEQYF	.	TRBJ2-7	TRBV7-8	.
TGTGCCATCCGGGGTGAAGCTTTCTTT	CAIRGEAFF	.	TRBJ1-1	TRBV12-3/TRBV12-4	few
TGTGCCAGCAGTTTCATAGCGGGAACTTCCTACAATGAGCAGTTCTTC	CASSFIAGTSYNEQFF	TRBD2	TRBJ2-1	TRBV27	.
TGTGCCAGCAGCGGCAGCGGGAGGGCCTACGAGCAGTACTTC	CASSGSGRAYEQYF	TRBD2	TRBJ2-7	TRBV7-2	.
TGTGCCAGCAGTTACTCGATTGGAGGGGTAGGCTACACCTTC	CASSYSIGGVGYTF	.	TRBJ1-2	TRBV6-5	.
TGTGCCAGCAGCTTAGTGAGCGGAAGCCAAGAGACCCAGTACTTC	CASSLVSGSQETQYF	.	TRBJ2-5	TRBV7-2	.
TGTGCCATCAGTGAGAAATCTATACTCTCTGGAAACACCATATATTTT	CAISEKSILSGNTIYF	.	TRBJ1-3	TRBV10-3	.
TGTGCCTGGCGTGTAGGGGTTAACTATGGCTACACCTTC	CAWRVGVNYGYTF	.	TRBJ1-2	TRBV30	.
TGCGCCAGCAGTCCGGGTAAGAGAGACTACGAGCAGTACTTC	CASSPGKRDYEQYF	.	TRBJ2-7	TRBV10-1	.
TGTGCCAGCTCACCGCTAGAACGAGTGGGAGAGACCCAGTACTTC	CASSPLERVGETQYF	.	TRBJ2-5	TRBV18	.
TGTGCCAGTAGTATAGAGTCGGGGTTGGCTCAGCCCCAGCATTTT	CASSIESGLAQPQHF	.	TRBJ1-5	TRBV19	.
TGCGCCAGCAGCTTGGCCAACAGGGCCCATGAAAAACTGTTTTTT	CASSLANRAHEKLFF	.	TRBJ1-4	TRBV5-1	.
TGTGCCAGCAGTTACGGGGGGGCTGACACTGAAGCTTTCTTT	CASSYGGADTEAFF	.	TRBJ1-1	TRBV6-6	.
TGTGCCAGCACCCTTGAACGCCCACGGGAACCTGTATGGAACACTGAAGCTTTCTTT	CASTLERPREPVWNTEAFF	.	TRBJ1-1	TRBV21-1	.
TGTGCCAGCAGCTTGTTTATTTCGTTCGGGGACTATGGCTACACCTTC	CASSLFISFGDYGYTF	.	TRBJ1-2	TRBV5-6	once
TGTGCCAGCAGAGACTACGCGGGGCCCTACGAGCAGTACTTC	CASRDYAGPYEQYF	.	TRBJ2-7	TRBV27	.
TGTGCCAGCAGCAAAGTAAGTATAGCGGGAAAGGGGAATGAGCAGTTCTTC	CASSKVSIAGKGNEQFF	.	TRBJ2-1	TRBV21-1	.
TGTGCCAGCTCACCCGCAACTAATGAAAAACTGTTTTTT	CASSPATNEKLFF	.	TRBJ1-4	TRBV18	.
TGTGCCAGCTCACCGACACCAGATTATAATTCACCCCTCCACTTT	CASSPTPDYNSPLHF	.	TRBJ1-6	TRBV18	.
TGCGCCAGCAAGAGGACAGGGACTACAGATACGCAGTATTTT	CASKRTGTTDTQYF	TRBD1	TRBJ2-3	TRBV10-2	.
TGTGCCAGCAGCTTAGTTCAGGTGGGGACAGGGACCTACGAGCAGTACTTC	CASSLVQVGTGTYEQYF	TRBD1	TRBJ2-7	TRBV7-2	.
TGTGCCAGTAGTATAAGGGGCGACACTGAAGCTTTCTTT	CASSIRGDTEAFF	.	TRBJ1-1	TRBV19	.
TGTGCCAGCAGCTCATCCGGGACAGGGATCTATGGCTACACCTTC	CASSSSGTGIYGYTF	TRBD1	TRBJ1-2	TRBV9	.